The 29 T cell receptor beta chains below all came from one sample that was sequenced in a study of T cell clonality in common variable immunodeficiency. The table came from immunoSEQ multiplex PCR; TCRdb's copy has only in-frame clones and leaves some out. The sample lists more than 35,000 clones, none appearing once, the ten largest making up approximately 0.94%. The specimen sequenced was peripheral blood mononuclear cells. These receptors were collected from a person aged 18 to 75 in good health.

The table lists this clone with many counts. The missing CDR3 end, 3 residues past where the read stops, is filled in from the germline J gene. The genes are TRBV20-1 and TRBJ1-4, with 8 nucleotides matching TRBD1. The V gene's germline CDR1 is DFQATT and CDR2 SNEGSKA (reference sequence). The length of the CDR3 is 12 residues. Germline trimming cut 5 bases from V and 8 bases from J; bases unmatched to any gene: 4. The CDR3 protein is CSAPTGDEKLFF. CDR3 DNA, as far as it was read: TGCAGTGCTCCGACAGGGGACGAAAAA.

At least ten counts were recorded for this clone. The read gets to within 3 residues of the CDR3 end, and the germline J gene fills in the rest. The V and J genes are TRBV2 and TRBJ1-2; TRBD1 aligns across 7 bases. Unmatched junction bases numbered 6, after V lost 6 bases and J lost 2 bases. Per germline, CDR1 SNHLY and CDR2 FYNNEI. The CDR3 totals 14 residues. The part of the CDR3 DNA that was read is TGTGCCAGCAGCTGGGACAGCAGGAACTATGGC. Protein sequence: CASSWDSRNYG. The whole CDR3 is CASSWDSRNYGYTF.

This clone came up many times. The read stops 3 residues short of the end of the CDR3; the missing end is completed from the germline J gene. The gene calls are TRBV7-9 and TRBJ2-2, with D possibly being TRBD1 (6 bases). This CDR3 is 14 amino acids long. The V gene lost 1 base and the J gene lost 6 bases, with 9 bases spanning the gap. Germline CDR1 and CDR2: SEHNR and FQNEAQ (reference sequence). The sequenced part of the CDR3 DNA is TGTGCCAGCAGCTTAGTACAGGGCCCCGGGGAG. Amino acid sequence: CASSLVQGPGE. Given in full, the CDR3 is CASSLVQGPGELFF.

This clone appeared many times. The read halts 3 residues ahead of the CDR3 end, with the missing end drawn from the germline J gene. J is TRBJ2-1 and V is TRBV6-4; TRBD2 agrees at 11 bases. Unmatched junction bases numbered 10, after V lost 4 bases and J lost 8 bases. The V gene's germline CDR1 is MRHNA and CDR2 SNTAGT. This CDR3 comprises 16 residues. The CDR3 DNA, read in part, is TGTGCCAGCAGTGCTAACTCACTAGCGGGAGTCGATGAG. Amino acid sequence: CASSANSLAGVDE. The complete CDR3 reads CASSANSLAGVDEQFF.

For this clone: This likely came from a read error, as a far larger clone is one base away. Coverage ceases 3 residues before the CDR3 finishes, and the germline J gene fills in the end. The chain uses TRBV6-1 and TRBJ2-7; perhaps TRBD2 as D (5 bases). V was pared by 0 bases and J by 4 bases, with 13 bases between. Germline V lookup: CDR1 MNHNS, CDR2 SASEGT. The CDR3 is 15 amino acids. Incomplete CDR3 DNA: TGTGCCAGCAGTGAAGCGATTAGCGAGGTATACGAG. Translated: CASSEAISEVYE. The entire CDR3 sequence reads CASSEAISEVYEQYF.

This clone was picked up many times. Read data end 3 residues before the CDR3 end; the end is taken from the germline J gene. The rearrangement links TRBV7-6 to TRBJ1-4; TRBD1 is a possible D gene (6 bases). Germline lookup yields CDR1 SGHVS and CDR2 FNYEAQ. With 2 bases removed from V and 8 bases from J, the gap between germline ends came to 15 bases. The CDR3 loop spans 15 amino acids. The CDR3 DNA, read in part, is TGTGCCAGCAGCTTAATGGACAGAGTTGGGGAAAAA. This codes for CASSLMDRVGEK. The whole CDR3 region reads CASSLMDRVGEKLFF.

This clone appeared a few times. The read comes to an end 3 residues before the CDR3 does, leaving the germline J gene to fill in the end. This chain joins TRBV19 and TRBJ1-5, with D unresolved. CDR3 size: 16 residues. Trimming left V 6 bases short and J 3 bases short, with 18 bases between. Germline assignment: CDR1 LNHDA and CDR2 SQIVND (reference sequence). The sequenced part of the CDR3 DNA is TGTGCCAGTAGCCAGGTTGGGCCCGCGAACAATCAGCCC. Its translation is CASSQVGPANNQP. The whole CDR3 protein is CASSQVGPANNQPQHF.

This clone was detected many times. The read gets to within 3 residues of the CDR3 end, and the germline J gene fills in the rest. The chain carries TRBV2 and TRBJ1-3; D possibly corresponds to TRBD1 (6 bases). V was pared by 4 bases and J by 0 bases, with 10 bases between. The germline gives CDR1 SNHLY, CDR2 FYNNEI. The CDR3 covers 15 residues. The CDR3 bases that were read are TGTGCCAGCAGTGTTCAGGGGAACTCTGGAAACACC. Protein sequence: CASSVQGNSGNT. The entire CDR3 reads CASSVQGNSGNTIYF.

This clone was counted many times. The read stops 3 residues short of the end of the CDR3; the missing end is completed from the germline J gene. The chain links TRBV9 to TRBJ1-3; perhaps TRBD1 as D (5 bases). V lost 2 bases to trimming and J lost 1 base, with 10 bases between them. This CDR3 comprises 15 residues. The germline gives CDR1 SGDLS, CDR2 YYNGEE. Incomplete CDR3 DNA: TGTGCCAGCAGCGTCTCAGGGAGTTCTGGAAACACC. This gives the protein CASSVSGSSGNT. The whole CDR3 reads CASSVSGSSGNTIYF. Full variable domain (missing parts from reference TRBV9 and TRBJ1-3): DSGVTQTPKHLITATGQRVTLRCSPRSGDLSVYWYQQSLDQGLQFLIQYYNGEERAKGNILERFSAQQFPDLHSELNLSSLELGDSALYFCASSVSGSSGNTIYFGEGSWLTVV.

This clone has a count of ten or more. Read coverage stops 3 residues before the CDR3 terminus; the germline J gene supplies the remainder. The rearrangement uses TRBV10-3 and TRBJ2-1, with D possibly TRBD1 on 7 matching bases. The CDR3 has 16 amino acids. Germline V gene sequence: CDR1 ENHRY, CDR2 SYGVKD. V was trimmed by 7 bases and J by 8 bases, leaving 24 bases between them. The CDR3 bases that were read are TGTGCCATCAACAATAGACGGCAGGGGGGCGAATATGAG. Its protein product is CAINNRRQGGEYE. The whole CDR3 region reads CAINNRRQGGEYEQFF.

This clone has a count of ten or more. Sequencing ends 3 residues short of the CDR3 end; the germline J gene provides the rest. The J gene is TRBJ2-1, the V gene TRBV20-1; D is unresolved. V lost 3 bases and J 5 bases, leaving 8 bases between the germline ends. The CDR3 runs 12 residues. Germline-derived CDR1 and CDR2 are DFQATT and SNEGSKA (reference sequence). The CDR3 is CSASGRNNEQFF. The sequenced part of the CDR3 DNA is TGCAGTGCTAGCGGTAGAAACAATGAG.

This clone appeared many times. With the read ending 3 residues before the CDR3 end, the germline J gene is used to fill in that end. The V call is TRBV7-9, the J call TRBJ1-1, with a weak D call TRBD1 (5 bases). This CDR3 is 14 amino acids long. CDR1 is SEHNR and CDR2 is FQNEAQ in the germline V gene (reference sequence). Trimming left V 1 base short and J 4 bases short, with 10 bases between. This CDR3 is CASSLEGVGTEAFF. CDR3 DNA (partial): TGTGCCAGCAGCTTAGAAGGGGTTGGCACTGAA.

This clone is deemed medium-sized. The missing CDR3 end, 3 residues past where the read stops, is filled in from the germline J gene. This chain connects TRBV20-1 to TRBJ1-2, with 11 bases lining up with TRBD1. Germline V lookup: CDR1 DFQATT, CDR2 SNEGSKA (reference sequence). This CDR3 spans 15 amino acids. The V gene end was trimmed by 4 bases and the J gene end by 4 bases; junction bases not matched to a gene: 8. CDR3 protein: CSAIGTGGGLYGYTF. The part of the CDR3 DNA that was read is TGCAGTGCTATCGGGACAGGGGGAGGCCTCTATGGC.

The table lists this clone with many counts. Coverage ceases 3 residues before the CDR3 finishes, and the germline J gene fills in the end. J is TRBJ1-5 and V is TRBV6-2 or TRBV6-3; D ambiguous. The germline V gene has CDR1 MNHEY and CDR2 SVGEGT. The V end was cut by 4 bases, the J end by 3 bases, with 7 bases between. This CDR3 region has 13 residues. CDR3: CASSLQINQPQHF. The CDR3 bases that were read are TGTGCCAGCAGTTTACAGATCAATCAGCCC.

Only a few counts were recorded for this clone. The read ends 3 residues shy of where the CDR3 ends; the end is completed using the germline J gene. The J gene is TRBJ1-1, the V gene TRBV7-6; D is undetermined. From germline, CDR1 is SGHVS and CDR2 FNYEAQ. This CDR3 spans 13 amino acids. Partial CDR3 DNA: TGTGCCAGCAGCCGCGGGAGACAAGAGACC. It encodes CASSRGRQET. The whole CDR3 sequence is CASSRGRQETAFF. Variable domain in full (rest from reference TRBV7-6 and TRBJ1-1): GAGVSQSPRYKVTKRGQDVALRCDPISGHVSLYWYRQALGQGPEFLTYFNYEAQQDKSGLPNDRFSAERPEGSISTLTIQRTEQRDSAMYRCASSRGRQETAFFGQGTRLTVV.

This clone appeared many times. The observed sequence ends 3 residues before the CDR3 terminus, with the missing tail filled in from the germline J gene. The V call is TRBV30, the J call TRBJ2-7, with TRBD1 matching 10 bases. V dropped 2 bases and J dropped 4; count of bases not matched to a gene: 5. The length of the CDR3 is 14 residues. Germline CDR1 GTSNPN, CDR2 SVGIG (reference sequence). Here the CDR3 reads CAWSSGQGVYEQYF. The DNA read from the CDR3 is TGTGCCTGGAGTAGTGGACAGGGGGTTTACGAG.

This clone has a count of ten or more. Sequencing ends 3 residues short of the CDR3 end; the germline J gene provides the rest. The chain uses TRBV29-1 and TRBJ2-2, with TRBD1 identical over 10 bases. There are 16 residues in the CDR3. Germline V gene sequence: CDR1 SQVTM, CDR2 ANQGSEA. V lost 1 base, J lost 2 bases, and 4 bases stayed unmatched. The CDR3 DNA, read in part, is TGCAGCGTTGAAGGGTGGACAGGGGGAAACACCGGGGAG. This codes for CSVEGWTGGNTGE. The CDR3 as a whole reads CSVEGWTGGNTGELFF.

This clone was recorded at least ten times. The CDR3 loop is CASSFLAGGGTDTQYF. The sequenced CDR3 bases are TGTGCCAGCAGTTTCCTAGCGGGAGGGGGCACAGATACG. The rearrangement uses TRBV27 and TRBJ2-3; 12 bases are a match to TRBD2. The observed sequence ends 3 residues before the CDR3 terminus, with the missing tail filled in from the germline J gene. The J segment lost 1 base and the V segment lost 3 bases, leaving 2 bases of the junction unmatched. This CDR3 is built from 16 residues. Germline-derived CDR1 and CDR2 are MNHEY and SMNVEV (reference sequence).

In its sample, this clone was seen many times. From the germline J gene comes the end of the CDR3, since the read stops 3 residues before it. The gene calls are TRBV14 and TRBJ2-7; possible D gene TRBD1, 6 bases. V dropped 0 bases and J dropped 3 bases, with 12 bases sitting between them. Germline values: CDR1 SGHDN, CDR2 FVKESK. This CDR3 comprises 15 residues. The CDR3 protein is CASSQEHRDNYEQYF. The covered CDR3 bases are TGTGCCAGCAGCCAAGAGCATAGGGACAACTACGAG.

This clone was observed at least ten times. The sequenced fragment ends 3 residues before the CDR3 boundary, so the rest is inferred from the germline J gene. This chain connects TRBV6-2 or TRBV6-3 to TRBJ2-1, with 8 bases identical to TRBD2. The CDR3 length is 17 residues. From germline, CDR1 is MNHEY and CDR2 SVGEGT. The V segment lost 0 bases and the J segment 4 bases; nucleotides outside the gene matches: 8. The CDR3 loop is CASSYSPPGGLYNEQFF. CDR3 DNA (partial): TGTGCCAGCAGTTACTCCCCTCCGGGGGGGTTGTACAATGAG.

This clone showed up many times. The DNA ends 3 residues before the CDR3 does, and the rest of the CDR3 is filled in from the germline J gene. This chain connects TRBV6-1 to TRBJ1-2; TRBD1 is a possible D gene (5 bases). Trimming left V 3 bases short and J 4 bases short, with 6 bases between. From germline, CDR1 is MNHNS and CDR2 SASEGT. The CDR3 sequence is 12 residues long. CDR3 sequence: CASSDQGYGYTF. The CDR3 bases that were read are TGTGCCAGCAGTGATCAGGGCTATGGC.

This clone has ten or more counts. CDR3 region: CSARGSVYGEQYF. Partial CDR3 DNA: TGCAGTGCTAGGGGTAGCGTCTACGGCGAG. The chain couples TRBV20-1 to TRBJ2-7, with D maybe TRBD2 (5 bases). The observed sequence ends 3 residues before the CDR3 terminus, with the missing tail filled in from the germline J gene. The germline gives CDR1 DFQATT, CDR2 SNEGSKA (reference sequence). The CDR3 has 13 residues. The V gene lost 3 bases and the J gene lost 6 bases, with 15 bases spanning the gap.

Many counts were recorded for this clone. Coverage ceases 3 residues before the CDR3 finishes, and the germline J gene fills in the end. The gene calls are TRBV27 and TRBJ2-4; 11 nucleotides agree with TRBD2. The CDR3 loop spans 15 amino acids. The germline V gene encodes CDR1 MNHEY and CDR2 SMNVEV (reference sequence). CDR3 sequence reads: CASSSRATSGDYQYF. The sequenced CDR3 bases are TGTGCCAGCAGTTCAAGGGCGACTAGCGGGGATTAT.

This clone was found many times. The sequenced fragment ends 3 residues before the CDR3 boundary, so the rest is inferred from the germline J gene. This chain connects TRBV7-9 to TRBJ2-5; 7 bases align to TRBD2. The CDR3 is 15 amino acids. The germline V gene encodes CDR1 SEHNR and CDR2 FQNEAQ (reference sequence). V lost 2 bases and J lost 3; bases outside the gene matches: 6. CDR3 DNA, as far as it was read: TGTGCCAGCAGCTTATCTAGCGGAAGGGAAGAGACC. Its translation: CASSLSSGREET. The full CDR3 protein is CASSLSSGREETQYF.

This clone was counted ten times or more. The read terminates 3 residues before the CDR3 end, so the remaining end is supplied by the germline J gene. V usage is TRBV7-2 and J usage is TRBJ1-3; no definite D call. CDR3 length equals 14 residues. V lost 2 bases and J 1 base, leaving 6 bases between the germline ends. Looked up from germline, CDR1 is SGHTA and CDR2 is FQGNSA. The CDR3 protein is CASSLSMSGNTIYF. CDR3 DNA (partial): TGTGCCAGCAGCTTATCCATGTCTGGAAACACC.

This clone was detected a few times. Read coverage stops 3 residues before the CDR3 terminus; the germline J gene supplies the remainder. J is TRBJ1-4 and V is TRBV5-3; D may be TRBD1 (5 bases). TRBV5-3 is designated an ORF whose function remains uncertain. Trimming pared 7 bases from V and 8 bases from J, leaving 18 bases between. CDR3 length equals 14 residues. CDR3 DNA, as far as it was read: TGTGCCAGAGCCACTCGGGGGGTCTGCGAAAAA. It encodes CARATRGVCEK. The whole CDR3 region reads CARATRGVCEKLFF.

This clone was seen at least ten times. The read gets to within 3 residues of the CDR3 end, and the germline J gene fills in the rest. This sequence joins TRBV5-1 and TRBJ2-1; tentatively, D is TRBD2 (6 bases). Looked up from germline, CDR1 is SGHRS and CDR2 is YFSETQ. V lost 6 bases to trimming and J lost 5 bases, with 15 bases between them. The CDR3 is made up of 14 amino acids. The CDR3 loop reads CASTPGLTNNEQFF. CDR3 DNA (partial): TGCGCCAGCACCCCGGGACTGACGAACAATGAG.

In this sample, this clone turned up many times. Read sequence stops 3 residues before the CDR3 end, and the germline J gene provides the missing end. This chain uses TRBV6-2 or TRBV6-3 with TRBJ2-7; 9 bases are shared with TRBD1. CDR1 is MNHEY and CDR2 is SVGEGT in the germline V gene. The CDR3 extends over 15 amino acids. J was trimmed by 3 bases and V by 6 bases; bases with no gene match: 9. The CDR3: CASRSGWTGDYEQYF. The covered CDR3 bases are TGTGCCAGCAGGTCTGGATGGACAGGGGACTACGAG.

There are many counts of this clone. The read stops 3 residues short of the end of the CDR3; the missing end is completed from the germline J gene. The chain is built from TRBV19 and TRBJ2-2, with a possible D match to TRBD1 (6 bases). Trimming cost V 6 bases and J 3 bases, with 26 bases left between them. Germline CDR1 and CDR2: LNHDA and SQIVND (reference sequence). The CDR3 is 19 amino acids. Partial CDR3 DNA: TGTGCCAGTAGCCCATACCCCGGGACAACCCTGCGGTACACCGGGGAG. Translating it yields CASSPYPGTTLRYTGE. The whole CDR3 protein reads CASSPYPGTTLRYTGELFF. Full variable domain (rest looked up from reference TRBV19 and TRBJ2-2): DGGITQSPKYLFRKEGQNVTLSCEQNLNHDAMYWYRQDPGQGLRLIYYSQIVNDFQKGDIAEGYSVSREKKESFPLTVTSAQKNPTAFYLCASSPYPGTTLRYTGELFFGEGSRLTVL.